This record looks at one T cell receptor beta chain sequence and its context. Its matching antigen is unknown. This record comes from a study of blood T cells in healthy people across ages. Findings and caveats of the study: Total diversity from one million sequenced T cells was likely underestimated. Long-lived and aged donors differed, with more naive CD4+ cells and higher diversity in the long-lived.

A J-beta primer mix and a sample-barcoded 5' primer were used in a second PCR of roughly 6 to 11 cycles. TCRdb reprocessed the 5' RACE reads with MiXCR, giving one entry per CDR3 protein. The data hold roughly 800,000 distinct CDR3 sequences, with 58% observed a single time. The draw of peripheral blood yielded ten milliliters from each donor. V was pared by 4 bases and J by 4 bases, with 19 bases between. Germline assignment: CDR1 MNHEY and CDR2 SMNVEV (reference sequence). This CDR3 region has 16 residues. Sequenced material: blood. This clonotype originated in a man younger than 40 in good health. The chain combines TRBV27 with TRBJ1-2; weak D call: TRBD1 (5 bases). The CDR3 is CASSSSPRDVPYGYTF. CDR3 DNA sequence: TGTGCCAGCAGTTCCTCCCCCCGGGACGTTCCCTATGGCTACACCTTC.